This TCR beta chain came from a study of spatial heterogeneity in lung cancer. Study-level information: Patients with untreated early-stage non-small cell lung cancer, numbering 72, were the donors.

A single record per CDR3 protein comes from TCRdb applying MiXCR to the 5' RACE reads. The sample consists of some 110,000 distinct CDR3 sequences, 12% of them appearing once. Time point in this sample: blood at routine non-recurrence follow-up after resection. Whole RNA was taken from tumor, nontumor lung or frozen PBMC; it was then sequenced unsorted. V lost 3 bases to trimming and J lost 12 bases, with 8 bases between them. CDR1 KGHDR and CDR2 SFDVKD come from the germline V gene. The CDR3 length is 11 residues. This clonotype appeared a few times. V usage is TRBV24-1 and J usage is TRBJ2-1; D is undetermined. The sequenced sample was PBMCs, obtained at follow-up. The clonotype originates from a male donor with early-stage non-small cell lung cancer. The DNA of the CDR3 is TGTGCCACCAGTGATAGGGCAAGGCAGTTCTTC. It is translated as CATSDRARQFF.